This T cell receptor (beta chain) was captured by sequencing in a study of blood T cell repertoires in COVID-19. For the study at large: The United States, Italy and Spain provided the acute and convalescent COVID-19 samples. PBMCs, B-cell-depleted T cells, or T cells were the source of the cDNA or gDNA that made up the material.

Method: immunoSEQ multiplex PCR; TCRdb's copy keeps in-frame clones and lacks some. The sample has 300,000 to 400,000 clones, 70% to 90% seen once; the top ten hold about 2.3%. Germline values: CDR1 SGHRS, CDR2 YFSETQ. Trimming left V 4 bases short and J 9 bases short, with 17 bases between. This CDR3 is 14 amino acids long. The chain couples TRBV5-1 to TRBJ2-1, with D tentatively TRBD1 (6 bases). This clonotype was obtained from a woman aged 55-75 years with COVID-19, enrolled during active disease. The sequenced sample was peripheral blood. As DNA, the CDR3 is TGCGCCAGCAGCCGTTCCGGACAGTTGAGTGAGCAGTTCTTC. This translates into CASSRSGQLSEQFF.